This T cell receptor (beta chain) was retrieved from a study of T cell repertoires in aging, cancer and after chemotherapy. Overall study findings and caveats: Age-matched healthy donors had significantly more diverse, less clonal blood TCR repertoires than untreated cancer patients.

With respect to this clonotype: Antigen: not known.

A mixed TRB-A/B primer pool amplified rearranged TRB by multiplex touch-down PCR. TCRdb processed the multiplex PCR reads anew with MiXCR; each CDR3 protein has one entry. The sample consists of approximately 3,300 distinct CDR3 sequences, approximately 20% of them appearing once. TCR beta rearrangements were amplified from peripheral blood genomic DNA. The TCR was taken from a human donor with a blood cancer. The sample was blood.

The CDR3 bases are TGTGCCAGCATCAAGCCAGGAACATTCTCTGGAAACACCATATATTTT. Translated: CASIKPGTFSGNTIYF. The V and J genes are TRBV21-1 and TRBJ1-3. TRBV21-1 is assigned pseudogene status. The CDR3 sequence is 16 residues long.